A single sample gave rise to the 23 T cell receptor beta chains below, sequenced in a study of Ad26.COV2.S vaccination and SARS-CoV-2 variants (dated by TCRdb to the early 2020s). Libraries were built with the immunoSEQ multiplex PCR assay. TCRdb's version of the immuneACCESS table is confined to in-frame rearrangements and falls short of the full clone set. An unresolved V gene accounts for under half of the shortfall where checked; the remainder is of unknown origin. A total of around 340,000 clones appear in this sample, approximately 90% of them only once. The ten largest clones represent just under 5% of the sample. The treatment or condition label for this specimen denotes: over 15 received Ad26.COV2.S at low or high dose, single or two shots; about 5 received placebo; per-sample allocation not given. For vaccine and placebo recipients, the sequenced repertoires came from samples collected on day 63 after the first injection.

This material consisted of peripheral blood, taken in a trial of Ad26.COV2.S vaccine versus placebo. These receptors all stem from a person between 18 and 60 years old who received the Ad26.COV2.S COVID-19 vaccine or a placebo.

The J gene is TRBJ2-1, the V gene TRBV18, with a tentative D call TRBD1 (5 bases). The CDR3 covers 15 residues. Germline assignment: CDR1 KGHSH and CDR2 LQKENI. V lost 6 bases to trimming and J lost 5 bases, with 17 bases between them. CDR3: CASSPDKGNHNEQFF. Here the CDR3 DNA reads TGTGCCAGCTCTCCCGACAAGGGGAACCACAATGAGCAGTTCTTC.

The chain uses TRBV7-3 and TRBJ2-7; D remains ambiguous. V lost 3 bases, J lost 2 bases, and 17 bases lay in between. The CDR3 covers 16 residues. The germline CDR1 and CDR2 sequences are SGHTA and FQGTGA. The CDR3 region has the DNA TGTGCCAGCAGCTTCTTGAGCCCCCACCACCCCTACGAGCAGTACTTC. This sequence encodes CASSFLSPHHPYEQYF. Complete variable domain (other parts from reference TRBV7-3 and TRBJ2-7): GAGVSQTPSNKVTEKGKYVELRCDPISGHTALYWYRQSLGQGPEFLIYFQGTGAADDSGLPNDRFFAVRPEGSVSTLKIQRTERGDSAVYLCASSFLSPHHPYEQYFGPGTRLTVT.

V usage is TRBV7-2 and J usage is TRBJ1-1; D is uncertain. CDR3 size: 14 residues. Between the trimmed V and J ends, which lost 1 base and 1 base, there was a span of 7 bases. Germline values: CDR1 SGHTA, CDR2 FQGNSA. In DNA form, the CDR3 reads TGTGCCAGCAGCTTAGGCGGGGAGAACACTGAAGCTTTCTTT. Protein: CASSLGGENTEAFF.

V gene TRBV5-1 combines with J gene TRBJ2-1; TRBD2 might be the D (6 bases). V was trimmed by 4 bases and J by 0 bases, leaving 14 bases between them. This CDR3 is 16 amino acids long. The germline V gene has CDR1 SGHRS and CDR2 YFSETQ. CDR3 DNA: TGCGCCAGCAGCAACCGGGACTTGAACTCCTACAATGAGCAGTTCTTC. It specifies CASSNRDLNSYNEQFF.

The chain couples TRBV30 to TRBJ1-1; D unresolved. Trimming stripped 0 bases from V and 5 bases from J, with 19 bases between. The CDR3 length is 16 residues. Germline CDR1 reads GTSNPN; CDR2 reads SVGIG (reference sequence). CDR3 sequence: CAWSVRTWGGKTEAFF. CDR3 bases: TGTGCCTGGAGTGTACGTACATGGGGTGGAAAGACTGAAGCTTTCTTT.

V usage is TRBV5-6 and J usage is TRBJ2-1; 8 nucleotides align to TRBD1. This CDR3 spans 15 amino acids. Germline CDR1 SGHDT, CDR2 YYEEEE. V trimming: 0 bases; J trimming: 4 bases; junction bases outside the gene matches: 3. As DNA, the CDR3 is TGTGCCAGCAGCTTGGTGGGACAGGAATACAATGAGCAGTTCTTC. Encoded protein: CASSLVGQEYNEQFF.

The gene calls are TRBV28 and TRBJ2-3; the D gene is possibly TRBD2 (5 bases). The CDR3 is 12 residues long. V lost 7 bases to trimming and J lost 8 bases, with 13 bases between them. Germline lookup yields CDR1 MDHEN and CDR2 SYDVKM. The CDR3: CASTYGDFTQYF. DNA for the CDR3: TGTGCCAGCACCTACGGGGATTTTACGCAGTATTTT.

V and J are TRBV18 and TRBJ2-3; 9 bases match TRBD2. After removal of 4 bases from V and 4 bases from J, the junction contained 9 bases not matched to a gene. The CDR3 is 16 residues long. CDR1 is KGHSH, CDR2 LQKENI, per germline. The CDR3 DNA reads TGTGCCAGCTCACTTTTGGGACTAGCCTCGCCAGATACGCAGTATTTT. Translating it yields CASSLLGLASPDTQYF.

This clone was seen more than once but under ten times. The chain couples TRBV5-1 to TRBJ2-7, with no clear D. Looked up from germline, CDR1 is SGHRS and CDR2 is YFSETQ. This CDR3 contains 13 residues. Trimming shortened V by 4 bases and J by 1 base, and 9 bases separated the two germline ends. The CDR3 protein is CASSRSPSYEQYF. CDR3 in DNA: TGCGCCAGCAGCCGGAGTCCTTCCTACGAGCAGTACTTC.

This chain joins TRBV19 and TRBJ2-1, with 9 bases identical to TRBD2. In germline, CDR1 is LNHDA, CDR2 SQIVND (reference sequence). The CDR3 consists of 13 residues. With 7 bases clipped from V and 9 bases from J, the junction kept 7 bases outside the gene matches. The CDR3 DNA follows: TGTGCCAGTAAGGGACTAGCTCGGGGTGAGCAGTTCTTC. Amino acid sequence: CASKGLARGEQFF.

This chain links TRBV3-1 (or the pseudogene TRBV3-2) with TRBJ2-3; D ambiguous. The CDR3 contains 14 residues. Trimming cost V 6 bases and J 4 bases, with 14 bases left between them. Germline lookup yields CDR1 LGHDT and CDR2 YNNKEL (reference sequence). In nucleotides, the CDR3 is TGTGCCAGCAGACGTAGCAACGCCGCAGATACGCAGTATTTT. Protein product: CASRRSNAADTQYF.

The CDR3 nucleotides are TGTGCCAGTAGTATCGGGACAGGGGCCGATGGTGAGCAGTTCTTC. Translation gives CASSIGTGADGEQFF. The chain has TRBV19 and TRBJ2-1; TRBD1 aligns across 10 bases. Losses at the gene ends were 3 bases for V and 9 bases for J; bases not matched to a gene: 8. The CDR3 runs to 15 residues. CDR1 and CDR2 from the germline V gene are LNHDA and SQIVND (reference sequence). Variable domain in full (rest from reference TRBV19 and TRBJ2-1): DGGITQSPKYLFRKEGQNVTLSCEQNLNHDAMYWYRQDPGQGLRLIYYSQIVNDFQKGDIAEGYSVSREKKESFPLTVTSAQKNPTAFYLCASSIGTGADGEQFFGPGTRLTVL.

The chain links TRBV19 to TRBJ1-1; D call uncertain. Germline V lookup: CDR1 LNHDA, CDR2 SQIVND (reference sequence). The CDR3 is 14 amino acids. The germline V and J ends were trimmed by 2 bases and 1 base, with 8 bases remaining between them. The CDR3, as DNA: TGTGCCAGTAGTATATCCGGCCGGAACACTGAAGCTTTCTTT. Its protein is CASSISGRNTEAFF.

V and J are TRBV5-1 and TRBJ1-1, with a possible D match to TRBD1 (5 bases). This CDR3 has 15 residues. Germline CDR1 SGHRS, CDR2 YFSETQ. V gave up 0 bases and J gave up 9 bases, with 18 bases separating them. CDR3 region: CASSLGEGRAAKAFF. CDR3 DNA sequence: TGCGCCAGCAGCTTGGGCGAGGGCAGGGCGGCCAAAGCTTTCTTT.

The chain uses TRBV7-3 and TRBJ2-3; TRBD1 matches at 8 bases. The CDR3 is 14 amino acids. Germline V gene sequence: CDR1 SGHTA, CDR2 FQGTGA. Losses at the gene ends were 3 bases for V and 4 bases for J; bases not matched to a gene: 3. The CDR3 loop reads CASSLQGAADTQYF. The CDR3 DNA reads TGTGCCAGCAGCTTGCAGGGGGCTGCAGATACGCAGTATTTT.

This chain joins TRBV18 and TRBJ1-2; D unresolved. The length of the CDR3 is 12 residues. Germline V gene data show CDR1 as KGHSH and CDR2 as LQKENI. V was shortened by 2 bases and J by 5 bases, with 6 bases between the two germline ends. This chain's CDR3 is CASSPTSYGYTF. The CDR3 DNA follows: TGTGCCAGCTCACCAACCAGTTATGGCTACACCTTC.

The chain employs TRBV6-4 and TRBJ2-1, with 10 bases identical to TRBD1. Germline V gene lookup returns CDR1 MRHNA and CDR2 SNTAGT. The CDR3 covers 15 residues. Trimming took 3 bases from V and 4 from J; bases not matched to a gene: 3. CDR3 residues: CASSERQGAYNEQFF. The DNA for the CDR3 is TGTGCCAGCAGTGAGCGACAGGGGGCTTACAATGAGCAGTTCTTC.

V gene TRBV29-1 combines with J gene TRBJ2-3; TRBD1 matches 8 bases. The germline V gene has CDR1 SQVTM and CDR2 ANQGSEA. This CDR3 is built from 16 residues. J lost 2 bases, V lost 5 bases, and 12 bases had no gene match. CDR3 protein: CSVYHMDRAYTDTQYF. In nucleotides, the CDR3 is TGCAGCGTTTACCATATGGACAGGGCCTACACAGATACGCAGTATTTT.

This chain links TRBV11-2 with TRBJ2-5, with 11 bases aligning to TRBD2. Trimming at V came to 4 bases and at J to 4 bases, leaving 11 bases not matched to a gene. There are 17 residues in the CDR3. Germline V gene lookup returns CDR1 SGHAT and CDR2 FQNNGV. Written as DNA, the CDR3 is TGTGCCAGCAGCTCACACAGGTGGGGGACTAGCGGAGAGACCCAGTACTTC. This encodes CASSSHRWGTSGETQYF.

V is TRBV28 and J is TRBJ1-1; D is possibly TRBD1 (6 bases). The CDR3 is 18 residues long. Germline CDR1 MDHEN, CDR2 SYDVKM. Trimming took off 3 bases at V and 1 base at J, with 21 bases between the two ends. CDR3 amino acids: CASSLTGYRGGANTEAFF. The CDR3 DNA reads as TGTGCCAGCAGTTTGACGGGATATAGAGGGGGAGCGAACACTGAAGCTTTCTTT.

The genes are TRBV7-8 and TRBJ1-6, with D maybe TRBD1 (6 bases). V dropped 4 bases and J dropped 0 bases, with 10 bases sitting between them. CDR3 length: 16 amino acids. Germline V lookup: CDR1 SGHVS, CDR2 FQNEAQ. CDR3 nucleotide sequence: TGTGCCAGCAGCTCCTTAGGGGGCTCCTATAATTCACCCCTCCACTTT. It yields the protein CASSSLGGSYNSPLHF.

Here the CDR3 reads CASSVTSETYEQYF. In DNA, the CDR3 is TGTGCCAGCAGCGTAACTAGCGAGACCTACGAGCAGTACTTC. The J gene is TRBJ2-7, the V gene TRBV9; TRBD2 agrees at 7 bases. Germline V gives CDR1 SGDLS, CDR2 YYNGEE. The V segment lost 1 base and the J segment 2 bases; nucleotides outside the gene matches: 3. CDR3 length: 14 amino acids. The whole variable domain, remainder taken from reference TRBV9 and TRBJ2-7, is DSGVTQTPKHLITATGQRVTLRCSPRSGDLSVYWYQQSLDQGLQFLIQYYNGEERAKGNILERFSAQQFPDLHSELNLSSLELGDSALYFCASSVTSETYEQYFGPGTRLTVT.

The V gene is TRBV5-1, the J gene TRBJ2-1, with 8 nucleotides matching TRBD2. The CDR3 is made up of 13 amino acids. Germline lookup yields CDR1 SGHRS and CDR2 YFSETQ. V lost 4 bases, J lost 6 bases, and 3 bases stayed unmatched. The CDR3 sequence: CASSHRGGNEQFF. The CDR3 DNA reads TGCGCCAGCAGCCACCGGGGGGGCAATGAGCAGTTCTTC.